This TCR beta chain was found in a study of technical replicates of blood from a handful of donors. The V end was cut by 8 bases, the J end by 6 bases, with 17 bases between. The germline V gene has CDR1 MNHNY and CDR2 SVGAGI (reference sequence). CDR3 length: 14 amino acids. Libraries were prepared by immunoSEQ multiplex PCR; TCRdb keeps only in-frame clonotypes and omits some of them. The repertoire consists of about 100,000 clones, with just under 95% occurring once and the leading ten covering around 0.36%. V usage is TRBV6-6 and J usage is TRBJ1-5, with a tentative D call TRBD1 (5 bases). Sequenced input: T cells isolated from PBMCs. The source is a human donor in good health. The DNA of the CDR3 is TGTGCCAGCGCCACCCCGGGCGGGGGTCAGCCCCAGCATTTT. This encodes CASATPGGGQPQHF.